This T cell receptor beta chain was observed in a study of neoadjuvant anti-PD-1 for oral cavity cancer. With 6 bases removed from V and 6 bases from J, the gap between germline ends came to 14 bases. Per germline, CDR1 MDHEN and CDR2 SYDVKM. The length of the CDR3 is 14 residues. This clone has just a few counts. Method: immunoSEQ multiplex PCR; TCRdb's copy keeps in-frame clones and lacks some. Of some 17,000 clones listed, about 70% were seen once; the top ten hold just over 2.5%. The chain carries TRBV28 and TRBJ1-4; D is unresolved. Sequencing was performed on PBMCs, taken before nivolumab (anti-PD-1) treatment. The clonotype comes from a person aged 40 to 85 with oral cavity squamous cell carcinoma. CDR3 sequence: CASSPGDLDEKLFF. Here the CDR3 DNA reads TGTGCCAGCAGCCCTGGGGATTTGGATGAAAAACTGTTTTTT.